This T cell receptor beta chain was found in a study of T cells in localized non-small cell lung cancer. Study results and limitations: Heterogeneity remains possible because sequencing was limited to only one tumor region. Researchers found a median around 57 of the top 100 tumor clones in adjacent lung.

The CDR3 covers 16 residues. Germline V gene sequence: CDR1 LNHDA, CDR2 SQIVND (reference sequence). V trimming: 6 bases; J trimming: 5 bases; junction bases outside the gene matches: 12. Profiled with immunoSEQ multiplex PCR; TCRdb holds only in-frame clones, not every one. The sample gives 70,000 to 100,000 clones, around 81% of which show up once; nearly 9.5% is in the top ten. With respect to this clone: Its antigen is currently unknown.

The sample consisted of peripheral blood, taken before any cancer treatment. This sequence joins TRBV19 and TRBJ1-2; 10 bases line up with TRBD1. The clonotype comes from a female donor aged 60 or older with stage I lung adenocarcinoma. CDR3 sequence (DNA): TGTGCCAGTAGCAATACTCGGACAGGGGGACGGTATGGCTACACCTTC. It codes for CASSNTRTGGRYGYTF.